The clone carrying this T cell receptor (beta chain) was recorded a few times. Its antigen remains unknown. The germline V gene has CDR1 MNHNS and CDR2 SASEGT. This CDR3 has 14 residues. V lost 7 bases to trimming and J lost 1 base, with 13 bases between them. These data come from a study of blood T cells in healthy people across ages. Whole-study results and caveats: PBMCs that were unsorted prevented a conclusive naive versus antigen-experienced comparison. Naive T cell percentage strongly correlated with TCR beta diversity.

Primed by a sample-barcoded 5' primer and a J-beta primer mix, a second PCR proceeded for about 7 to 11 cycles. A single record per CDR3 protein comes from TCRdb applying MiXCR to the 5' RACE reads. The sample holds fewer than 800,000 distinct CDR3 sequences, 21% seen once. The source of this sequence is a man between 65 and 85 years old in good health. The sequenced sample was blood. The V call is TRBV6-1, the J call TRBJ2-5, with D perhaps matching TRBD1 (5 bases). CDR3 nucleotides: TGTGCCAGCAAGAAACAGGCCTCCCAAGAGACCCAGTACTTC. This sequence encodes CASKKQASQETQYF.